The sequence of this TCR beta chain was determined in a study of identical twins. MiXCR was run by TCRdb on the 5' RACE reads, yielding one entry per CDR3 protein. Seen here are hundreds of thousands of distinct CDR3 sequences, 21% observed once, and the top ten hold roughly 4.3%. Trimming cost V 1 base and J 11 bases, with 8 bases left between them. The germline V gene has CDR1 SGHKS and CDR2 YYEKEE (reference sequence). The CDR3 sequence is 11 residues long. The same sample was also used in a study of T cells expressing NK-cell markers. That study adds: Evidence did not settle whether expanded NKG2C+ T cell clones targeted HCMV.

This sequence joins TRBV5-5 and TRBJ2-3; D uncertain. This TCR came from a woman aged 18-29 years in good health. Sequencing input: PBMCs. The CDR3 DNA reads TGTGCCAGCAGCTTGATGGAAGGGCAGTATTTT. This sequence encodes CASSLMEGQYF.